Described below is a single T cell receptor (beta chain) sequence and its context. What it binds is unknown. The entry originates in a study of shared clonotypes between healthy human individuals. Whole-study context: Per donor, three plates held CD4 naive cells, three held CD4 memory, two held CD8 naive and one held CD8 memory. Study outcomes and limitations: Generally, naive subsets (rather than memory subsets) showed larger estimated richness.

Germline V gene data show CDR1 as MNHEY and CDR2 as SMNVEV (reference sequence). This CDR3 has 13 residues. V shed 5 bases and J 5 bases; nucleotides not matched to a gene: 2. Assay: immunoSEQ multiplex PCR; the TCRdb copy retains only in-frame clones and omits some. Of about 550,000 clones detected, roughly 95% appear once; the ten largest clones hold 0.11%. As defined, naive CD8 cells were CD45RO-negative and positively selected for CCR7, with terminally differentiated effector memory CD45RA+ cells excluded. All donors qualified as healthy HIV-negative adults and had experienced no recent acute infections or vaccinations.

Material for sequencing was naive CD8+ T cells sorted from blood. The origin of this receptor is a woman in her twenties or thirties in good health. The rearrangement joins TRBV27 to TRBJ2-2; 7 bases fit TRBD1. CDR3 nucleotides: TGTGCCAGCAGTGAACAGGGGACCGGGGAGCTGTTTTTT. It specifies CASSEQGTGELFF.